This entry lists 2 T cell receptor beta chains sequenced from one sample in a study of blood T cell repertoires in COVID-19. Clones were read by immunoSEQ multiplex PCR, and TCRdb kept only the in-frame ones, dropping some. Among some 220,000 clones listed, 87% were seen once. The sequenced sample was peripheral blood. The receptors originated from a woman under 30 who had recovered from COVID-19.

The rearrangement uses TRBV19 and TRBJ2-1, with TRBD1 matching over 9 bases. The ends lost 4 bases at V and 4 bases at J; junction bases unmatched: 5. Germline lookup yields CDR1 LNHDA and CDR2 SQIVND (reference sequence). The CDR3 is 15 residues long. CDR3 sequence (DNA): TGTGCCAGTAGTAGTCCCGGGACAGGGTACAATGAGCAGTTCTTC. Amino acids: CASSSPGTGYNEQFF.

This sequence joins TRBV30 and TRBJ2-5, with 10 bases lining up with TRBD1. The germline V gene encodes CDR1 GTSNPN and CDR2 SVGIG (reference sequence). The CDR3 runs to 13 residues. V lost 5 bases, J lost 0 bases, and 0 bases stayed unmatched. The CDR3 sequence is CAWGTGDQETQYF. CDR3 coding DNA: TGTGCCTGGGGGACAGGGGACCAAGAGACCCAGTACTTC.